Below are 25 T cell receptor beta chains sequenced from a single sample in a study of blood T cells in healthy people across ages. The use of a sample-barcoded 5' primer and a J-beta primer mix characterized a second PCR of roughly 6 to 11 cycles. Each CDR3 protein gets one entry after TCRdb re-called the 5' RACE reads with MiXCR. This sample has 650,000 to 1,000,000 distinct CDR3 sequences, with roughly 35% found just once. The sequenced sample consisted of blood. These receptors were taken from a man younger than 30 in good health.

As DNA, the CDR3 is TGTGCCAGCAGTCGGGGGACGAACTATGGCTACACCTTC. Its protein is CASSRGTNYGYTF. The genes are TRBV12-3 or TRBV12-4 and TRBJ1-2, with a weak D call TRBD1 (5 bases). Trimming took 5 bases from V and 2 from J, leaving 9 bases between them. The CDR3 sequence is 13 residues long.

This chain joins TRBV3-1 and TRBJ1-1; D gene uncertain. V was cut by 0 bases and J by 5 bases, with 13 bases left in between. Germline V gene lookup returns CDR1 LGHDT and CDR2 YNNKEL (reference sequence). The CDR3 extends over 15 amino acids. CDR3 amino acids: CASSQDVGKRTEAFF. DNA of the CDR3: TGTGCCAGCAGCCAAGATGTGGGGAAGAGGACTGAAGCTTTCTTT.

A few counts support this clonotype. The CDR3 sequence: CASSEGWRAPDTQYF. The DNA of the CDR3 is TGTGCCAGCAGTGAAGGTTGGCGGGCCCCAGATACGCAGTATTTT. This chain links TRBV25-1 with TRBJ2-3, with a tentative D call TRBD2 (5 bases). Trimming stripped 2 bases from V and 4 bases from J, with 13 bases between. Germline V CDR1 and CDR2: MGHDK, SYGVNS. The CDR3 consists of 15 residues.

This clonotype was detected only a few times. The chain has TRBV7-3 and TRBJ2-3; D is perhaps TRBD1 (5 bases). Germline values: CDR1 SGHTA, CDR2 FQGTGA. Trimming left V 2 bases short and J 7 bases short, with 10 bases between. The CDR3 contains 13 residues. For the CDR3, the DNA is TGTGCCAGCAGCTTAGAAGGGGCGAATACGCAGTATTTT. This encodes CASSLEGANTQYF.

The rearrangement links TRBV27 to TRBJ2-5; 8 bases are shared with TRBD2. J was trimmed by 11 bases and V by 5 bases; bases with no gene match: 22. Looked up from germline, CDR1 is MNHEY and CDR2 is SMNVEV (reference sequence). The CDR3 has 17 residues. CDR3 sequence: CASSPPGTRFEGDEQYF. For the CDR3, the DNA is TGTGCCAGCAGTCCACCCGGGACTAGATTCGAAGGGGATGAGCAGTACTTC.

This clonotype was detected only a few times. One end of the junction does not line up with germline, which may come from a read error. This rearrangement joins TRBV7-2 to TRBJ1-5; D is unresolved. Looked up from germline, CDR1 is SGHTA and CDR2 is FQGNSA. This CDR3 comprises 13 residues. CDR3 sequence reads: CAGSLWREQPQHF. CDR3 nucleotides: TGTGCCGGCAGCTTATGGCGGGAGCAGCCCCAGCATTTT.

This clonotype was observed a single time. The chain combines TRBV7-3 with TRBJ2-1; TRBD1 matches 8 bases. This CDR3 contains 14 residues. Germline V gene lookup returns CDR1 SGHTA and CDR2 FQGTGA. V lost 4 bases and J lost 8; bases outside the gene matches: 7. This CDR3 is CASSSETGEDEQFF. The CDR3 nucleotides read TGTGCCAGCAGCTCAGAGACAGGGGAGGATGAGCAGTTCTTC. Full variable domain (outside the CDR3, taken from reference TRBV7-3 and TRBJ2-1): GAGVSQTPSNKVTEKGKYVELRCDPISGHTALYWYRQSLGQGPEFLIYFQGTGAADDSGLPNDRFFAVRPEGSVSTLKIQRTERGDSAVYLCASSSETGEDEQFFGPGTRLTVL.

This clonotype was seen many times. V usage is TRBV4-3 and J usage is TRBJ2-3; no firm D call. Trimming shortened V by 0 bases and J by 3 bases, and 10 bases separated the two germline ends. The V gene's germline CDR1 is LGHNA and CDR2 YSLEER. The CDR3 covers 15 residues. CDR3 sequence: CASSQDGVRTDTQYF. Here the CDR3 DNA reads TGCGCCAGCAGCCAAGATGGGGTGAGGACAGATACGCAGTATTTT.

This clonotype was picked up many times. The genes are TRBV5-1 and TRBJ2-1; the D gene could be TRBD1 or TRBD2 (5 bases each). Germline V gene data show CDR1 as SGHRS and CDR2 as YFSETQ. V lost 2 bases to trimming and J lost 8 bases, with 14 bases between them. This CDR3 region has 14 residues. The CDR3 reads CASSFGTPTDEQFF. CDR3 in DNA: TGCGCCAGCAGCTTCGGGACCCCCACGGATGAGCAGTTCTTC.

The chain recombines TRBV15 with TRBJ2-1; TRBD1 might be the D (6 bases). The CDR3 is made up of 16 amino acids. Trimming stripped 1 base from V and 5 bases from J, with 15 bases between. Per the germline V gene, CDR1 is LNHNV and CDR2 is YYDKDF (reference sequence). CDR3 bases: TGTGCCACCAGCAGAGTTTGGCAGGGGCCTGACAATGAGCAGTTCTTC. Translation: CATSRVWQGPDNEQFF.

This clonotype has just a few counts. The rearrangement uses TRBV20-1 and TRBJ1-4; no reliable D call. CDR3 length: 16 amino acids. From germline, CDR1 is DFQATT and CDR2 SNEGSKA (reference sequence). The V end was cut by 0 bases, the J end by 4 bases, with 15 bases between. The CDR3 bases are TGCAGTGCTAGAGATCGCCGGAACAGCCTTAATGAAAAACTGTTTTTT. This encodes CSARDRRNSLNEKLFF.

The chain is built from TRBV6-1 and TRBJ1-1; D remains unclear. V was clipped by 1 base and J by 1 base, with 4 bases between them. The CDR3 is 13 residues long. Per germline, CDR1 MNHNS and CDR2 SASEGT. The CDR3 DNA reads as TGTGCCAGCAGTGAAGTGACGAACACTGAAGCTTTCTTT. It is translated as CASSEVTNTEAFF.

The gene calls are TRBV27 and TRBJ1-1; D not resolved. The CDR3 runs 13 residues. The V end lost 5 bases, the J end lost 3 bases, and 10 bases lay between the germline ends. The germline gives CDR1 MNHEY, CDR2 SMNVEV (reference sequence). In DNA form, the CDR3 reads TGTGCCAGCAGTCCAGGACCGCACACTGAAGCTTTCTTT. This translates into CASSPGPHTEAFF.

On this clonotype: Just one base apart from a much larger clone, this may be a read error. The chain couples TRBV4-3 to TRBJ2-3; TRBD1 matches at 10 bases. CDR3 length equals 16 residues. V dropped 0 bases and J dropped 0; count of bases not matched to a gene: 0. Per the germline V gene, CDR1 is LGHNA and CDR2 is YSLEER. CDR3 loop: CASSQEDRGSTDTQYF. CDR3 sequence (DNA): TGCGCCAGCAGCCAAGAGGACAGGGGGAGCACAGATACGCAGTATTTT.

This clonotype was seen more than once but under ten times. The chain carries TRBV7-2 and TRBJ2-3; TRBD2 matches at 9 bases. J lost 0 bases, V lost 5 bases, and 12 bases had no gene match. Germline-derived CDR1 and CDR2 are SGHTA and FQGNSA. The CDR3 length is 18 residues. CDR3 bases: TGTGCCAGCAGCCCCTATACTAGCGGGCCCCCTAGCACAGATACGCAGTATTTT. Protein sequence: CASSPYTSGPPSTDTQYF.

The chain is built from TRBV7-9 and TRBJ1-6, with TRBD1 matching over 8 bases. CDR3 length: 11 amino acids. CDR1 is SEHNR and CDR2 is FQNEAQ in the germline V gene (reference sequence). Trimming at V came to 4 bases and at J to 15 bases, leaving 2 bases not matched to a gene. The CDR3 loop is CASSYGQGLHF. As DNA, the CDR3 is TGTGCCAGCAGCTACGGACAGGGCCTCCACTTT.

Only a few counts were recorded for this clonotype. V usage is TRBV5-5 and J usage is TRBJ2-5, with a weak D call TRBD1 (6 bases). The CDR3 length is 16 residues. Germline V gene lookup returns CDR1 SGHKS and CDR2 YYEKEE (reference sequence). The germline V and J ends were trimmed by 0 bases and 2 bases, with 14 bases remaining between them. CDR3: CASSLGQGLGQETQYF. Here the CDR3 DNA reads TGTGCCAGCAGCTTGGGGCAGGGGCTCGGACAAGAGACCCAGTACTTC.

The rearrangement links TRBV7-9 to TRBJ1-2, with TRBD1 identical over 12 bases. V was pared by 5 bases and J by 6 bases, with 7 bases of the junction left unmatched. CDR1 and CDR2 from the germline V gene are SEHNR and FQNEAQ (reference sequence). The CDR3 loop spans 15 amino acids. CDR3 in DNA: TGTGCCAGCAGCCAGACGGGACAGGGGGCAGATGGCTACACCTTC. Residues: CASSQTGQGADGYTF.

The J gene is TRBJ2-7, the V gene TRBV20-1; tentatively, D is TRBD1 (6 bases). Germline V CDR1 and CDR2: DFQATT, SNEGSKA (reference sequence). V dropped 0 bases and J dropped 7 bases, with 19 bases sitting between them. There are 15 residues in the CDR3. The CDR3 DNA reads TGCAGTGCTAGAGAAAGGGGGATAAGGGACAATGAGCAGTACTTC. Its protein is CSARERGIRDNEQYF.

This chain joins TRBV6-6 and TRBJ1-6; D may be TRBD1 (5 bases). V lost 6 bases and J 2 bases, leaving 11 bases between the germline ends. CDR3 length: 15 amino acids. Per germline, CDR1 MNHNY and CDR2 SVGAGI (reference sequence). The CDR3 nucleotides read TGTGCCAGCAGGCAGGGTTTTGCCTATAATTCACCCCTCCACTTT. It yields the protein CASRQGFAYNSPLHF.

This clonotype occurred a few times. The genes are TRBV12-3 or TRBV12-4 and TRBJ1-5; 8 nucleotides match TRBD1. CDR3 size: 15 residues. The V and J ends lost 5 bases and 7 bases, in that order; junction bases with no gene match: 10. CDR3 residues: CASSGQGTGNQPQHF. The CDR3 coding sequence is TGTGCCAGCAGTGGACAGGGCACCGGGAACCAGCCCCAGCATTTT.

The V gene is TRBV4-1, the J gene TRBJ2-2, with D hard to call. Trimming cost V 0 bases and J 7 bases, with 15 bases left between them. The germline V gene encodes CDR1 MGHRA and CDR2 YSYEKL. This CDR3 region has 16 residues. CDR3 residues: CASSQDLTRSGGELFF. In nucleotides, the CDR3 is TGCGCCAGCAGCCAAGATCTTACCCGATCCGGCGGGGAGCTGTTTTTT.

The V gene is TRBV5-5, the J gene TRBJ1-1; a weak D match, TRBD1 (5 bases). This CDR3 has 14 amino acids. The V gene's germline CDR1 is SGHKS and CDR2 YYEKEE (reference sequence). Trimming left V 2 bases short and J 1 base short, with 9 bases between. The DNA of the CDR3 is TGTGCCAGCAGCTTCGCAGGGCAGAACACTGAAGCTTTCTTT. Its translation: CASSFAGQNTEAFF.

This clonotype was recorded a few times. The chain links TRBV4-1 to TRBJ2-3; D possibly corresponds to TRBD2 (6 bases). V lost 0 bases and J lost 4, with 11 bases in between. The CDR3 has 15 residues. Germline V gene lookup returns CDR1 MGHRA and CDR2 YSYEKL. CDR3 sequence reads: CASSQEEGWADTQYF. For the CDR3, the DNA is TGCGCCAGCAGCCAAGAGGAGGGGTGGGCAGATACGCAGTATTTT.

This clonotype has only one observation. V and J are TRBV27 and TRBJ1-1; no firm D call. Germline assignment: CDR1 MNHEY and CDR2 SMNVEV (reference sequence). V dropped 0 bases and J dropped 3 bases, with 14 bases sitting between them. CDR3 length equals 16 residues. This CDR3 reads CASSLSAVRFDTEAFF. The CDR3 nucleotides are TGTGCCAGCAGTTTATCCGCAGTCAGGTTCGACACTGAAGCTTTCTTT.